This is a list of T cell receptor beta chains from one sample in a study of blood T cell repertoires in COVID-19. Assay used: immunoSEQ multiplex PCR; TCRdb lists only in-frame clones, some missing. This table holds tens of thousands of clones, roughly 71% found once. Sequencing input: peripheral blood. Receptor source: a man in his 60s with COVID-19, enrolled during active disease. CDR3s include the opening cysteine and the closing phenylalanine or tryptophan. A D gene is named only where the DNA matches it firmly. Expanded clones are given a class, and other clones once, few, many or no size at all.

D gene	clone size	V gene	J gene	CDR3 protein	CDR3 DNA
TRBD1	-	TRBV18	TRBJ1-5	CASSIDRGGQPQHF	TGTGCCAGCTCAATTGACAGGGGAGGACAGCCCCAGCATTTT
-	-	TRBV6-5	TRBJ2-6	CASSYETDGANVLTF	TGTGCCAGCAGTTACGAAACAGATGGGGCCAACGTCCTGACTTTC
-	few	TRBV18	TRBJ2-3	CASSHSSTDTQYF	TGTGCCAGCTCACACTCCAGCACAGATACGCAGTATTTT
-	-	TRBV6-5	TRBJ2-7	CASSLQGPGEQYF	TGTGCCAGCAGTTTACAGGGCCCGGGAGAGCAGTACTTC
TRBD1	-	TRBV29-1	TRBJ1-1	CSTRQGVTEAFF	TGCAGCACCCGACAGGGGGTGACTGAAGCTTTCTTT
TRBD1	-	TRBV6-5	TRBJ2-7	CASSYSTGGRNEQYF	TGTGCCAGCAGTTACTCAACAGGGGGTCGGAACGAGCAGTACTTC
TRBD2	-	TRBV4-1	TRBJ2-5	CASSQEVASGGAGETQYF	TGCGCCAGCAGCCAAGAGGTGGCTAGCGGGGGGGCCGGTGAGACCCAGTACTTC
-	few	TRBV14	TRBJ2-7	CASSQDYYEQYF	TGTGCCAGCAGCCAAGATTACTACGAGCAGTACTTC
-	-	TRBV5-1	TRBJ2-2	CASSSKISGITGELFF	TGCGCCAGCAGCTCCAAGATCTCAGGTATCACCGGGGAGCTGTTTTTT
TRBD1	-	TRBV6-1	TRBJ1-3	CASSEAPRGYTIYF	TGTGCCAGCAGTGAAGCGCCCAGGGGGTACACCATATATTTT
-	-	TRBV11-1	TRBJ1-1	CASSLSGKTEAFF	TGTGCCAGCAGCTTATCAGGGAAAACTGAAGCTTTCTTT
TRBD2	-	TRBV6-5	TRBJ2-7	CASQRGDAYEQYF	TGTGCCAGCCAGCGGGGGGACGCCTACGAGCAGTACTTC
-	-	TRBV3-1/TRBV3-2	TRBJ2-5	CASSQAALRTGETQYF	TGTGCCAGCAGCCAAGCTGCCCTTCGAACTGGAGAGACCCAGTACTTC
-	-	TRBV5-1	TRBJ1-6	CASSTTGGRNSPLHF	TGCGCCAGCAGCACCACGGGGGGTAGGAATTCACCCCTCCACTTT
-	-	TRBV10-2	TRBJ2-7	CASSRDFLYEQYF	TGCGCCAGCAGCAGGGACTTTCTATACGAGCAGTACTTC
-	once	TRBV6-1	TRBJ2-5	CASSDQRTIQETQYF	TGTGCCAGCAGTGATCAACGGACTATCCAAGAGACCCAGTACTTC
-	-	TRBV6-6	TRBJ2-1	CASSLEIEQFF	TGTGCCAGCAGTTTAGAGATTGAGCAGTTCTTC
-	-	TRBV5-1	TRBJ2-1	CASSLDWSSYNEQFF	TGCGCCAGCAGCTTGGATTGGAGCTCCTACAATGAGCAGTTCTTC
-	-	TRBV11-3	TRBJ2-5	CASSLVGAPIETQYF	TGTGCCAGCAGCTTAGTAGGAGCTCCCATCGAGACCCAGTACTTC
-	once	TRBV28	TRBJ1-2	CASTYSGEAYGYTF	TGTGCCAGCACCTATAGTGGAGAGGCCTATGGCTACACCTTC
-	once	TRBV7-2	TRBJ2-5	CASSLGFIETQYF	TGTGCCAGCAGCTTAGGTTTTATAGAGACCCAGTACTTC
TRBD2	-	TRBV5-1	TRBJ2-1	CASSLDSSGGVKQFF	TGCGCCAGCAGCTTGGATTCTAGCGGGGGGGTGAAGCAGTTCTTC
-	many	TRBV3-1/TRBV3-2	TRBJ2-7	CASRREGSEQYF	TGTGCCAGCAGACGTGAGGGCTCCGAGCAGTACTTC